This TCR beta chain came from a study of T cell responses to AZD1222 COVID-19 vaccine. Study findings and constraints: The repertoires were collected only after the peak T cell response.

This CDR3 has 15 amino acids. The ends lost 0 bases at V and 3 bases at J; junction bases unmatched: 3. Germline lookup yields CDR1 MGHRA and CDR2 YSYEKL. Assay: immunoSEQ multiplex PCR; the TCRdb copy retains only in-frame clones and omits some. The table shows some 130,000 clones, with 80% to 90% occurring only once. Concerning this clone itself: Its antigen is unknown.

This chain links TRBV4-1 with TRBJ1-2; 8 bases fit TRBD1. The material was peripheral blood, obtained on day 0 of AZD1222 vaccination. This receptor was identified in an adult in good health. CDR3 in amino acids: CASSQDPGQDYGYTF. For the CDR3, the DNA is TGCGCCAGCAGCCAAGATCCGGGACAGGACTATGGCTACACCTTC.